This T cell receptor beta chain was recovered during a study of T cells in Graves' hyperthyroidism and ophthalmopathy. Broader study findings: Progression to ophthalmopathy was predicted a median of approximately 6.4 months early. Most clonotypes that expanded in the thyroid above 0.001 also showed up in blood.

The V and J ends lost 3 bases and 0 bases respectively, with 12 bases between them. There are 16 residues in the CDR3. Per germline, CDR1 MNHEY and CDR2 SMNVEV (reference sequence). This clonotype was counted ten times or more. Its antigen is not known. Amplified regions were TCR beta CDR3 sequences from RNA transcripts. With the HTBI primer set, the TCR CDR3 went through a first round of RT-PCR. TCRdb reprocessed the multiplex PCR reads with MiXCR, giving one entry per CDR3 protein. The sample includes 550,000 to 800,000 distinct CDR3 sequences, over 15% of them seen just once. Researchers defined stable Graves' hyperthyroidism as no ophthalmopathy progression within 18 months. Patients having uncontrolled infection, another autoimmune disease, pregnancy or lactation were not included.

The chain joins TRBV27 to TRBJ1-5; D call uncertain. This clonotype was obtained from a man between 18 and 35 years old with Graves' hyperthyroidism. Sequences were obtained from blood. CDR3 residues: CASSLKAGTSNQPQHF. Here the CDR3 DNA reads TGTGCCAGCAGTTTGAAGGCAGGAACTAGCAATCAGCCCCAGCATTTT.